The source of this T cell receptor (beta chain) is a study of Graves' ophthalmopathy and Graves' hyperthyroidism. Background on the study: At initial diagnosis, peripheral blood was obtained, and this preceded any treatment.

Germline loops: CDR1 SGHNT, CDR2 YYREEE (reference sequence). Trimming cost V 3 bases and J 1 base; bases outside gene matches: 3. The CDR3 sequence is 14 residues long. As to this clonotype: What it recognizes is unknown.

Amplification from RNA transcripts yielded the TCR beta CDR3 regions. Second-round multiplex PCR followed a first-round RT-PCR using HTBI primers. Via MiXCR, TCRdb re-called the multiplex PCR reads, giving one row per CDR3 protein. The sample lists some 750,000 distinct CDR3 sequences; roughly 41% were seen once. Exclusion covered patients with other autoimmune diseases or uncontrolled infections (as well as pregnancy or lactation). Study outcomes and limitations: Blood also carried most expanded thyroid clonotypes exceeding 0.001 frequency.

Source material: peripheral blood. This rearrangement joins TRBV5-4 to TRBJ2-5; 7 bases are a match to TRBD2. The source is an adult man with Graves' ophthalmopathy. CDR3 loop: CASSWGGTQETQYF. The DNA of the CDR3 is TGTGCCAGCAGCTGGGGAGGGACCCAAGAGACCCAGTACTTC.